This TCR beta chain derives from a study of T cells in tuberculosis. Regarding time point: new active TB diagnosis, blood taken before or within 7 days of starting treatment. Profiling relied on immunoSEQ multiplex PCR, and the TCRdb table lists in-frame clones only, not all of them. Altogether fewer than 35,000 clones are present, about 84% being singletons, with the ten largest covering around 5.5%. From germline, CDR1 is KGHSH and CDR2 LQKENI. This CDR3 spans 16 amino acids. Trimming cost V 0 bases and J 3 bases, with 15 bases left between them. This receptor was obtained from an adult with tuberculosis. Sequencing was performed on PBMCs, taken at tuberculosis diagnosis. This chain joins TRBV18 and TRBJ2-7; no definite D call. In nucleotides, the CDR3 is TGTGCCAGCTCACCACCTGGCGGATTGACTGGCTACGAGCAGTACTTC. Translation: CASSPPGGLTGYEQYF.